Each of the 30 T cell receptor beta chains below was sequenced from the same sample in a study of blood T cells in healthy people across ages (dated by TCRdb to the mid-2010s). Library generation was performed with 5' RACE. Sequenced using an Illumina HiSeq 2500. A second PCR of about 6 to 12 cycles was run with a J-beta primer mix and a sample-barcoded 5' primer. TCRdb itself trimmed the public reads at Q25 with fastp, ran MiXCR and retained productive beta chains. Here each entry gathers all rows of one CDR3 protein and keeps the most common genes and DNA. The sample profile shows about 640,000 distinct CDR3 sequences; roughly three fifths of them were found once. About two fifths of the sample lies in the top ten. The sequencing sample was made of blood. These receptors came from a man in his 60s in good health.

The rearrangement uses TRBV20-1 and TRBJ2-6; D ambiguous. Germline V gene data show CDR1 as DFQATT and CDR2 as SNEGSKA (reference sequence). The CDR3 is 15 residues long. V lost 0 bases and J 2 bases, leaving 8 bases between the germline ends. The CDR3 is CSARDLETGANVLTF. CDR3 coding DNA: TGCAGTGCTAGAGATCTAGAGACTGGGGCCAACGTCCTGACTTTC.

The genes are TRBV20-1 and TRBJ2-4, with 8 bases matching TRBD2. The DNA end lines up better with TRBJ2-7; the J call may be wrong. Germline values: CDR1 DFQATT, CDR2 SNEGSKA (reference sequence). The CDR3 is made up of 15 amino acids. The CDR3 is CSATGSSGGGDEQYF. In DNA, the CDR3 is TGCAGTGCTACTGGCTCCAGCGGGGGAGGAGACGAGCAGTACTTC.

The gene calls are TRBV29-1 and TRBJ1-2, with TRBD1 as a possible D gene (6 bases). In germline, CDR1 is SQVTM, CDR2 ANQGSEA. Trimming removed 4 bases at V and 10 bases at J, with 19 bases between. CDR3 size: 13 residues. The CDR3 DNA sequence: TGCAGCGTTGGGGAGGGGGAGTCCTGGCCCTACACCTTC. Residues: CSVGEGESWPYTF.

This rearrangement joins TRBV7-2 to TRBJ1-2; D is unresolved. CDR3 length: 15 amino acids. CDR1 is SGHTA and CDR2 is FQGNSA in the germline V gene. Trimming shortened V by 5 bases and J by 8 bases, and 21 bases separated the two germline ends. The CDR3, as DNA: TGTGCCAGCAGCCCAGCCCCGGCAGGTCTTTGGGGCTACACCTTC. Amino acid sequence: CASSPAPAGLWGYTF.

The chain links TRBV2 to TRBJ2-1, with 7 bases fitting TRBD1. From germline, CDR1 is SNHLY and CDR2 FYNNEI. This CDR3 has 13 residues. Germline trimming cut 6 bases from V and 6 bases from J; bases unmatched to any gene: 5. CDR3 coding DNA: TGTGCCAGCAGCGAGGGGACAGCCAATGAGCAGTTCTTC. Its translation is CASSEGTANEQFF.

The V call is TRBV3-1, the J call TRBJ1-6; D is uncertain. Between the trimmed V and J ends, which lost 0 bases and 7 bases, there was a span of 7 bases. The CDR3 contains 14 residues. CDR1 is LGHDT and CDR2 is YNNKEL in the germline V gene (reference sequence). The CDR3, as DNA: TGTGCCAGCAGCCAAGATGCGGGAAATTCACCCCTCCACTTT. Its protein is CASSQDAGNSPLHF.

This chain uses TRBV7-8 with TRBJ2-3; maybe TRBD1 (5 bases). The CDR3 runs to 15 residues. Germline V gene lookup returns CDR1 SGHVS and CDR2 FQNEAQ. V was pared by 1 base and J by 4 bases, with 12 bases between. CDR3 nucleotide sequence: TGTGCCAGCAGCTTAGTGGCAGGGCGGTCAGATACGCAGTATTTT. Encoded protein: CASSLVAGRSDTQYF.

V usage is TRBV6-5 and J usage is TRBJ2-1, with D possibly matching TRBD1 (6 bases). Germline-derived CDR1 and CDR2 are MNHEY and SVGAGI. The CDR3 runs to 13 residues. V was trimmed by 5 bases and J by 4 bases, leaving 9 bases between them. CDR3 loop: CASSGDMYNEQFF. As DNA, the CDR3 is TGTGCCAGCAGTGGGGACATGTACAATGAGCAGTTCTTC.

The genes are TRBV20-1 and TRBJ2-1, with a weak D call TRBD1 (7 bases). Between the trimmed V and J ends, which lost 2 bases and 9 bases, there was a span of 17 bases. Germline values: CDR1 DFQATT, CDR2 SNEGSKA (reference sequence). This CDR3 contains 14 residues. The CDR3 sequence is CSARLGQGGGEQFF. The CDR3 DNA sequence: TGCAGTGCTAGACTTGGGCAGGGGGGAGGTGAGCAGTTCTTC.

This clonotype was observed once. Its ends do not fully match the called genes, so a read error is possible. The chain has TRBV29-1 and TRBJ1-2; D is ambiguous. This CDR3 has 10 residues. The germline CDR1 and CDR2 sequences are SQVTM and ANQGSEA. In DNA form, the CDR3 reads TGCAGCGTTCGAGAGGATGGCCACACCTTC. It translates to CSVREDGHTF.

The CDR3 region is CASSRNPGAVTDTQYF. The CDR3 DNA sequence: TGCGCCAGCAGCCGTAACCCAGGGGCTGTCACAGATACGCAGTATTTT. The V and J genes are TRBV4-1 and TRBJ2-3; D might be TRBD1 (6 bases). V gave up 4 bases and J gave up 2 bases, with 16 bases separating them. The CDR3 spans 16 residues. CDR1 and CDR2 (germline): MGHRA, YSYEKL.

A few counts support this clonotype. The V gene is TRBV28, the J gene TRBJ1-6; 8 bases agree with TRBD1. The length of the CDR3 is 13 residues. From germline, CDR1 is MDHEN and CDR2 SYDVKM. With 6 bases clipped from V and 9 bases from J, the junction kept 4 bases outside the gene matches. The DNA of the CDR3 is TGTGCCAGCAGACCCGGACAGGGTTCACCCCTCCACTTT. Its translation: CASRPGQGSPLHF.

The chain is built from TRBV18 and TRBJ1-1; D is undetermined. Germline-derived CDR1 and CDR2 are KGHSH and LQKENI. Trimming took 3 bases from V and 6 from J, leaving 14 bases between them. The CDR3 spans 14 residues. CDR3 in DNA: TGTGCCAGCTCACCGGAACCTCCGGGAGCTGAAGCTTTCTTT. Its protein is CASSPEPPGAEAFF.

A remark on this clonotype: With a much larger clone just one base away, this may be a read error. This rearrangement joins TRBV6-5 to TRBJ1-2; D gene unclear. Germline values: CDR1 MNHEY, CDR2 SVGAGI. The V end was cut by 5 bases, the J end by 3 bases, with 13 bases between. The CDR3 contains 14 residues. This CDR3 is CASSPATGDYGYTF. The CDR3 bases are TGTGCCAGCAGTCCAGCTACTGGGGACTATGGCTACACCTTC.

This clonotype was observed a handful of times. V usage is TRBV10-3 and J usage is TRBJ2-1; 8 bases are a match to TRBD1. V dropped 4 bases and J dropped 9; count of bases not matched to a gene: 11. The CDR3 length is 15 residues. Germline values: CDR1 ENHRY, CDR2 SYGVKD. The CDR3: CAISGQGQGGGEQFF. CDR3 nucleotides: TGTGCCATCAGTGGGCAAGGACAGGGAGGCGGTGAGCAGTTCTTC.

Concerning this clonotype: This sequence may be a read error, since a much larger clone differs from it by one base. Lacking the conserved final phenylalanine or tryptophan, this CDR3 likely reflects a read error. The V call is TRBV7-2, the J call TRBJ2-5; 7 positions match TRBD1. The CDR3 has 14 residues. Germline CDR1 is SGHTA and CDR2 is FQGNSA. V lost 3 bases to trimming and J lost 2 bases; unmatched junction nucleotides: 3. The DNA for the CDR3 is TGTGCCAGCAGCTTTGACAGGGTGCAAGAGACCCAGTACTCC. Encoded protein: CASSFDRVQETQYS.

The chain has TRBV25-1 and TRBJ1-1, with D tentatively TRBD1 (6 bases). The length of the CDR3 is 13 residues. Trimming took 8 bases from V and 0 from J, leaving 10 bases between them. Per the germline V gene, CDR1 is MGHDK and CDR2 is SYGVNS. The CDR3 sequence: CASGGHLNTEAFF. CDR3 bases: TGTGCCAGCGGGGGACACTTGAACACTGAAGCTTTCTTT.

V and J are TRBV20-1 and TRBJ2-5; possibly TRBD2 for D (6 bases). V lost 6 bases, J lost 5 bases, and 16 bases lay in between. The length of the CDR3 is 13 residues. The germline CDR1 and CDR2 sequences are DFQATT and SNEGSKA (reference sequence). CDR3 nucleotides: TGCAGTGCGAGACTAGTCCCCGCGGAGACCCAGTACTTC. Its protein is CSARLVPAETQYF.

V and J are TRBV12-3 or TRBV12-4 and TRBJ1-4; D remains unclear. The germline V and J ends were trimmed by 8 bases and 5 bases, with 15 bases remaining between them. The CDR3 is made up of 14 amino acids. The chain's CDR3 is CASGLGGSNEKLFF. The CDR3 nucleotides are TGTGCCAGCGGTCTGGGAGGGTCCAATGAAAAACTGTTTTTT.

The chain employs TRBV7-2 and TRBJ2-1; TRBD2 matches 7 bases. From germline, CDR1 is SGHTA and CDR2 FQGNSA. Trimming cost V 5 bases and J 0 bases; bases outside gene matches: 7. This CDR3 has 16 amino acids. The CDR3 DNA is TGTGCCAGCAGCCGGAGTGGGGGGGGCTCCTACAATGAGCAGTTCTTC. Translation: CASSRSGGGSYNEQFF. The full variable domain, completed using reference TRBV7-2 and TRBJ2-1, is GAGVSQSPSNKVTEKGKDVELRCDPISGHTALYWYRQSLGQGLEFLIYFQGNSAPDKSGLPSDRFSAERTGGSVSTLTIQRTQQEDSAVYLCASSRSGGGSYNEQFFGPGTRLTVL.

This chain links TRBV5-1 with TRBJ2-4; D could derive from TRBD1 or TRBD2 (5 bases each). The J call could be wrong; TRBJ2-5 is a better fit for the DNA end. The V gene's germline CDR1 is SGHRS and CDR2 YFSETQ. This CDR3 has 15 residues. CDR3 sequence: CASSWTGLGTETQYF. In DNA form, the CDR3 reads TGCGCCAGCAGCTGGACGGGGCTCGGGACAGAGACCCAGTACTTC.

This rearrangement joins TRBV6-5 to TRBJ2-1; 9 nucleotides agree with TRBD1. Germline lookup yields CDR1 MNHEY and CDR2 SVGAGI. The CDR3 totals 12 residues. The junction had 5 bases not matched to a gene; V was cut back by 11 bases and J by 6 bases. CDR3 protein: CAVTGGINEQFF. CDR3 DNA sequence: TGTGCCGTGACAGGGGGAATCAATGAGCAGTTCTTC.

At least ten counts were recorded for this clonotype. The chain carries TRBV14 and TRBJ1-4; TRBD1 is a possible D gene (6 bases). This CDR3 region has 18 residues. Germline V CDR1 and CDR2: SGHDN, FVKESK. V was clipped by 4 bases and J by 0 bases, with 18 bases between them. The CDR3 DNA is TGTGCCAGCAGCCGGCCAACAGGGTTTGCTGCAACTAATGAAAAACTGTTTTTT. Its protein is CASSRPTGFAATNEKLFF.

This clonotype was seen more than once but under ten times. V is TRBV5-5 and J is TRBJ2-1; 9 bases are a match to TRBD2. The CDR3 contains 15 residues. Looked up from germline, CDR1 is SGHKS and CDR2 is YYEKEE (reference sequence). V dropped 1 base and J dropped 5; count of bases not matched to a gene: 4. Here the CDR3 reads CASSLSSGVHNEQFF. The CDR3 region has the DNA TGTGCCAGCAGCTTGTCTAGCGGGGTCCACAATGAGCAGTTCTTC.

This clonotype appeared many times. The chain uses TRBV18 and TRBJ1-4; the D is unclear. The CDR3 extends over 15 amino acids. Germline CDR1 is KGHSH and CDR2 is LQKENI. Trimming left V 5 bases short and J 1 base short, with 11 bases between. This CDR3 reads CASSELPGTNEKLFF. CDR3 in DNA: TGTGCCAGCTCAGAGCTACCGGGAACTAATGAAAAACTGTTTTTT.

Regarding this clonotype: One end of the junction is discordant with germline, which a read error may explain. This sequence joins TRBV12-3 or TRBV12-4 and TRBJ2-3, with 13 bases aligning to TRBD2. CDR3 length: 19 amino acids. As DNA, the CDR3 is TGTGCCAGCAGTCCCCTGACTAGCGGGGGGATAGCTAGCACAGATACACAGTATTTT. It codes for CASSPLTSGGIASTDTQYF.

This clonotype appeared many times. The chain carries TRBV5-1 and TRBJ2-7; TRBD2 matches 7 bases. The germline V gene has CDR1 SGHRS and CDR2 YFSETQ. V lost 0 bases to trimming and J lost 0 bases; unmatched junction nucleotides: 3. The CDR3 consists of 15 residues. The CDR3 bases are TGCGCCAGCAGCTTGGGGGGACTACCCTCCTACGAGCAGTACTTC. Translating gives CASSLGGLPSYEQYF.

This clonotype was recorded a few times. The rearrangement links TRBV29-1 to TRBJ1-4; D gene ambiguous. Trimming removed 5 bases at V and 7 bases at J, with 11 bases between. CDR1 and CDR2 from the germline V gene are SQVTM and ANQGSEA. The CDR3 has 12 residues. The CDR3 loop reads CSVRGWGEKLFF. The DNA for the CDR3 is TGCAGCGTTCGGGGATGGGGTGAAAAACTGTTTTTT. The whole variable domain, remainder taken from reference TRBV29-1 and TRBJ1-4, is SAVISQKPSRDICQRGTSLTIQCQVDSQVTMMFWYRQQPGQSLTLIATANQGSEATYESGFVIDKFPISRPNLTFSTLTVSNMSPEDSSIYLCSVRGWGEKLFFGSGTQLSVL.

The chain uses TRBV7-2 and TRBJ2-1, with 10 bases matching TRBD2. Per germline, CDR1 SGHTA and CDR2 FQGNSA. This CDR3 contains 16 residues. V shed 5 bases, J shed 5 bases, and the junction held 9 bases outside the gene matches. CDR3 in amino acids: CASSLGSGLANNEQFF. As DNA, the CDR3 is TGTGCCAGCAGCCTAGGGTCGGGACTAGCGAACAATGAGCAGTTCTTC.

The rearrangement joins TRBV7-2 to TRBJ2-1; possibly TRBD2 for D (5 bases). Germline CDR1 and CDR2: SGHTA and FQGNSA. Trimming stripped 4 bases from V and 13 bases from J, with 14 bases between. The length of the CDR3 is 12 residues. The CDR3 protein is CASSSPGETQFF. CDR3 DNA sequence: TGTGCCAGCAGCTCACCCGGGGAGACCCAGTTCTTC.